What follows are 16 T cell receptor beta chains derived from one specimen sequenced in a study of T cells in Graves' hyperthyroidism and ophthalmopathy (dated by TCRdb to about 2019). Libraries were made using multiplex PCR. Instrument on record: Illumina HiSeq 2000. The TCR beta CDR3 regions were amplified from RNA transcripts. For the first round of RT-PCR on the TCR CDR3, the HTBI primer set was used together with the Qiagen OneStep RT-PCR kit. TCRdb trimmed the raw reads at Q25, called clones with MiXCR and kept productive beta chains. Each entry is one CDR3 protein sequence, shown with its most common DNA and genes. In this sample the table shows fewer than 550,000 distinct CDR3 sequences, approximately 14% of which occur a single time. The ten largest clones add up to roughly 7.4% of the sample. The sequenced material came from blood. These receptors all come from a woman aged 18-29 years with Graves' hyperthyroidism.

J is TRBJ1-3 and V is TRBV11-1; no clear D. V lost 5 bases, J lost 4 bases, and 12 bases lay in between. Germline CDR1 and CDR2: SGHAT and FQDESV (reference sequence). The CDR3 is 14 residues long. The CDR3 spells CASSRTEEGNTIYF. The CDR3 DNA is TGTGCCAGCAGCAGGACCGAGGAGGGAAACACCATATATTTT.

The chain couples TRBV30 to TRBJ1-1, with D perhaps matching TRBD1 (5 bases). Deletions cut 1 base from V and 5 bases from J, with 11 bases between. CDR3 size: 13 residues. In germline, CDR1 is GTSNPN, CDR2 SVGIG (reference sequence). The CDR3 DNA is TGTGCCTGGAGTGCCGACAGATGGACTGAAGCTTTCTTT. Protein product: CAWSADRWTEAFF. Looking up the rest from reference TRBV30 and TRBJ1-1 gives the full variable domain: SQTIHQWPATLVQPVGSPLSLECTVEGTSNPNLYWYRQAAGRGLQLLFYSVGIGQISSEVPQNLSASRPQDRQFILSSKKLLLSDSGFYLCAWSADRWTEAFFGQGTRLTVV.

This sequence joins TRBV2 and TRBJ1-2, with 11 nucleotides matching TRBD1. This CDR3 spans 13 amino acids. Germline CDR1 is SNHLY and CDR2 is FYNNEI. Trimming at V came to 4 bases and at J to 8 bases, leaving 3 bases not matched to a gene. CDR3 loop: CASSVGQGGGYTF. The CDR3 coding sequence is TGTGCCAGCAGTGTGGGACAGGGGGGCGGCTACACCTTC.

At least ten counts were recorded for this clonotype. The chain combines TRBV10-3 with TRBJ1-2; unclear D gene. This CDR3 contains 13 residues. V was shortened by 3 bases and J by 4 bases, with 9 bases between the two germline ends. Germline loops: CDR1 ENHRY, CDR2 SYGVKD. DNA for the CDR3: TGTGCCATCAGTGACGGCGGCGGCTATGGCTACACCTTC. It is translated as CAISDGGGYGYTF.

This clonotype was found many times. The chain couples TRBV7-9 to TRBJ2-1; 9 bases are shared with TRBD2. This CDR3 has 17 amino acids. Germline values: CDR1 SEHNR, CDR2 FQNEAQ (reference sequence). After removal of 0 bases from V and 4 bases from J, the junction contained 7 bases not matched to a gene. The CDR3 reads CASSLASVAGAYNEQFF. The CDR3 bases are TGTGCCAGCAGCTTAGCATCGGTAGCGGGAGCATACAATGAGCAGTTCTTC.

This clonotype occurred many times. V gene TRBV7-6 combines with J gene TRBJ2-2; 8 bases match TRBD2. The trim removed 3 bases at V and 7 bases at J, leaving 10 bases unmatched. Germline-derived CDR1 and CDR2 are SGHVS and FNYEAQ. This CDR3 has 16 amino acids. CDR3 loop: CASSFISGSGGGELFF. DNA for the CDR3: TGTGCCAGCAGCTTCATCAGCGGGAGCGGAGGCGGGGAGCTGTTTTTT. Looking up the rest from reference TRBV7-6 and TRBJ2-2 gives the full variable domain: GAGVSQSPRYKVTKRGQDVALRCDPISGHVSLYWYRQALGQGPEFLTYFNYEAQQDKSGLPNDRFSAERPEGSISTLTIQRTEQRDSAMYRCASSFISGSGGGELFFGEGSRLTVL.

This clonotype was found many times. CDR3 loop: CASSLQLSSQFF. The CDR3 DNA reads TGTGCCAGCAGCCTACAACTCTCATCGCAGTTCTTC. The chain carries TRBV7-9 and TRBJ2-1; D uncertain. CDR1 and CDR2 from the germline V gene are SEHNR and FQNEAQ (reference sequence). Trimming pared 5 bases from V and 12 bases from J, leaving 14 bases between. The CDR3 is 12 residues long.

This clonotype was detected a few times. The chain links TRBV9 to TRBJ1-6; D is ambiguous. CDR3 length equals 15 residues. Looked up from germline, CDR1 is SGDLS and CDR2 is YYNGEE. Trimming left V 4 bases short and J 7 bases short, with 15 bases between. The CDR3 protein is CASSQGGIPNSPLHF. The CDR3 nucleotides read TGTGCCAGCAGCCAAGGAGGTATACCGAATTCACCCCTCCACTTT.

This clonotype appeared many times. The genes are TRBV11-2 and TRBJ2-5, with D perhaps matching TRBD2 (5 bases). Germline CDR1 is SGHAT and CDR2 is FQNNGV. The ends were cut back, 1 base at V and 3 bases at J, with 9 bases in the middle. This CDR3 is built from 14 residues. The CDR3 DNA reads TGTGCCAGCAGCTTAGCGGGATTAAAAGAGACCCAGTACTTC. Residues: CASSLAGLKETQYF.

This clonotype was observed at least ten times. CDR3 sequence (DNA): TGTGCCAGCAGCCAAGATATAGCGGGGGGGCCAGATACGCAGTATTTT. Protein: CASSQDIAGGPDTQYF. The chain has TRBV3-1 and TRBJ2-3; 11 bases map to TRBD2. This CDR3 has 16 residues. With V trimmed by 0 bases and J by 4 bases, 3 bases remained unmatched. Germline CDR1 and CDR2: LGHDT and YNNKEL (reference sequence).

The V and J genes are TRBV9 and TRBJ2-1; tentative D call: TRBD2 (6 bases). Germline V gene sequence: CDR1 SGDLS, CDR2 YYNGEE. V was trimmed by 4 bases and J by 4 bases, leaving 12 bases between them. This CDR3 comprises 14 residues. CDR3 in amino acids: CASSPLGSYNEQFF. Here the CDR3 DNA reads TGTGCCAGCAGCCCTCTCGGGAGTTACAATGAGCAGTTCTTC.

This clonotype was seen many times. V gene TRBV2 combines with J gene TRBJ1-1; no clear D gene. From germline, CDR1 is SNHLY and CDR2 FYNNEI. V lost 1 base and J lost 1, with 13 bases in between. The CDR3 spans 16 residues. Here the CDR3 reads CASSEEHPGENTEAFF. CDR3 in DNA: TGTGCCAGCAGTGAAGAGCACCCCGGAGAGAACACTGAAGCTTTCTTT.

There are a few counts of this clonotype. A read error may account for a junction end that differs from germline. V and J are TRBV12-3 or TRBV12-4 and TRBJ2-7; D call uncertain. This CDR3 has 13 amino acids. The CDR3 reads CACSLRISYEQYF. The CDR3 coding sequence is TGTGCCTGCAGTTTAAGGATTTCCTACGAGCAGTACTTC.

This clonotype showed up just a few times. The rearrangement links TRBV6-5 to TRBJ2-5, with 11 nucleotides matching TRBD2. From germline, CDR1 is MNHEY and CDR2 SVGAGI. The CDR3 consists of 16 residues. The V and J ends lost 0 bases and 2 bases, in that order; junction bases with no gene match: 2. The CDR3 nucleotides are TGTGCCAGCAGTTACTCCCCTAGCGGGGGGCAAGAGACCCAGTACTTC. This gives the protein CASSYSPSGGQETQYF.

At least ten counts were recorded for this clonotype. The rearrangement uses TRBV3-1 and TRBJ2-7, with a tentative D call TRBD1 (6 bases). The V end lost 1 base, the J end lost 5 bases, and 12 bases lay between the germline ends. CDR3 length equals 14 residues. CDR1 is LGHDT and CDR2 is YNNKEL in the germline V gene (reference sequence). The DNA of the CDR3 is TGTGCCAGCAGCCAAGGATCAGGGGTCCACGAGCAGTACTTC. It yields the protein CASSQGSGVHEQYF.

This chain joins TRBV20-1 and TRBJ2-7, with D unresolved. This CDR3 is built from 17 residues. From germline, CDR1 is DFQATT and CDR2 SNEGSKA (reference sequence). Trimming removed 2 bases at V and 0 bases at J, with 20 bases between. CDR3 bases: TGCAGTGCTAGAACCCCCTCTGGAGCTGGGGACTCCTACGAGCAGTACTTC. Protein: CSARTPSGAGDSYEQYF.